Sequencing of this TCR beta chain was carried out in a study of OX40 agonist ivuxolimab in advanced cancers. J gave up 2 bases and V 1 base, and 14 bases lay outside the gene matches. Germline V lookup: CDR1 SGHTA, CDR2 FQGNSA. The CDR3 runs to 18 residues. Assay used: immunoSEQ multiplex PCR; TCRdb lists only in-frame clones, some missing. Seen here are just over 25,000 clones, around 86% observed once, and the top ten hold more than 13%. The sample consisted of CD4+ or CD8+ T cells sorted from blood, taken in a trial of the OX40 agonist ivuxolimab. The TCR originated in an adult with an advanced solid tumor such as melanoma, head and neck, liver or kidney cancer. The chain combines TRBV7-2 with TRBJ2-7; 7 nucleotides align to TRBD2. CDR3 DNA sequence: TGTGCCAGCAGCTTAGTAGCTAGCGGAAAAGCCGCACCCTACGAGCAGTACTTC. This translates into CASSLVASGKAAPYEQYF.